This T cell receptor beta chain appears in the sequencing data of a study of control samples from healthy donors and cancer patients. The CDR3 has 14 residues. CDR1 and CDR2 (germline): LNHNV, YYDKDF (reference sequence). Trimming left V 1 base short and J 5 bases short, with 9 bases between. The protocol was immunoSEQ multiplex PCR, while the TCRdb copy is restricted to in-frame clones and leaves out a portion. The sample carries roughly 76,000 clones, 94% recorded once. The sample consisted of blood. The chain carries TRBV15 and TRBJ1-5, with D unresolved. The receptor was derived from a woman under 30 in good health. The CDR3, as DNA: TGTGCCACCAGCAGAGCTGGGTCCGATCAGCCCCAGCATTTT. Translated: CATSRAGSDQPQHF.